This TCR beta chain is drawn from a study of blood T cell repertoires in COVID-19. Whole-study context: The analysed material was cDNA or gDNA that came from T cells, B-cell-depleted T cells, or PBMCs.

Source study methods: Amplification with reference gene primers provided the estimates of nucleated cell counts. Method: immunoSEQ multiplex PCR; TCRdb's copy keeps in-frame clones and lacks some. The DNA gave D and trimming, while V, J and clone size come from that table. Among approximately 270,000 clones, 70% to 90% were seen once, and the ten largest hold about 3%. This TCR was sampled from a man aged 18 to 29 with active or convalescent COVID-19. What was sequenced was peripheral blood.

The DNA for the CDR3 is TGTGCCACCAGTGATTTGAAGGGACTAGCGGCCACAGATACGCAGTATTTT. Protein product: CATSDLKGLAATDTQYF. This chain joins TRBV24-1 and TRBJ2-3, with 11 bases aligning to TRBD2. Germline V gene data show CDR1 as KGHDR and CDR2 as SFDVKD. V was clipped by 0 bases and J by 2 bases; unmatched bases: 3. The CDR3 consists of 17 residues.